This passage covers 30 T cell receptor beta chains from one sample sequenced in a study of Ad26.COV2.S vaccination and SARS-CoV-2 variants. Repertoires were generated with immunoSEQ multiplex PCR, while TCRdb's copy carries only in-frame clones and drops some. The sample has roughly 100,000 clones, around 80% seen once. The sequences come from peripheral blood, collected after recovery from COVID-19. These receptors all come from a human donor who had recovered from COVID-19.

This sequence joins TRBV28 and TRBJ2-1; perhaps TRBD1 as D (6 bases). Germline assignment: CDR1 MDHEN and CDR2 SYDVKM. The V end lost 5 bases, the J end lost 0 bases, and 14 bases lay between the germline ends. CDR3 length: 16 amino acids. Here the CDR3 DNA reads TGTGCCAGCAGTCCCCAGGGGTCAAGCTCCTACAATGAGCAGTTCTTC. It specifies CASSPQGSSSYNEQFF.

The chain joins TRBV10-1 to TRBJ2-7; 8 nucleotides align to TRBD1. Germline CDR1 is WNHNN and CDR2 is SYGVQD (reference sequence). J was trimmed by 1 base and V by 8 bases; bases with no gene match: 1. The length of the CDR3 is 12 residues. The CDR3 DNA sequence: TGCGCCAGCGGACAGGGTTCCTACGAGCAGTACTTC. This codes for CASGQGSYEQYF.

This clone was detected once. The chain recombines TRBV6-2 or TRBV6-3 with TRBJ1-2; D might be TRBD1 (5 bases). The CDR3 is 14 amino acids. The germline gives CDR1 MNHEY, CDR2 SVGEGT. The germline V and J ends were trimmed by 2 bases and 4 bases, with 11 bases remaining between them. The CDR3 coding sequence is TGTGCCAGCAGTTACGCGGGGCTTGGCTATGGCTACACCTTC. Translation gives CASSYAGLGYGYTF.

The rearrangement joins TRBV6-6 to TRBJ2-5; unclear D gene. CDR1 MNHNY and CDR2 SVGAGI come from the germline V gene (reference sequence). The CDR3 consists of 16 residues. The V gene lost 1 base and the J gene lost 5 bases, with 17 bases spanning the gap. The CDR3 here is CASSYFGPAGWETQYF. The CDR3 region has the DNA TGTGCCAGCAGTTACTTTGGCCCGGCCGGGTGGGAGACCCAGTACTTC.

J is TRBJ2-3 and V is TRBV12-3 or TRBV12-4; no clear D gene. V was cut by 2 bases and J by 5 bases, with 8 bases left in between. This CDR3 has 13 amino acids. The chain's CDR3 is CASSLTHQDTQYF. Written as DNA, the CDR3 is TGTGCCAGCAGTTTAACACACCAAGATACGCAGTATTTT.

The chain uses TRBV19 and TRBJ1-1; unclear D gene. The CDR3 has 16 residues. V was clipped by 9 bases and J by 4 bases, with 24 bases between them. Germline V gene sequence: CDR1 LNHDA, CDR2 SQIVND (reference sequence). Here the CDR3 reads CARDLVGSPWGTEAFF. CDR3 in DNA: TGTGCCAGGGACTTAGTGGGCTCCCCCTGGGGCACTGAAGCTTTCTTT. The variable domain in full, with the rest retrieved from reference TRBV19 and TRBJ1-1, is DGGITQSPKYLFRKEGQNVTLSCEQNLNHDAMYWYRQDPGQGLRLIYYSQIVNDFQKGDIAEGYSVSREKKESFPLTVTSAQKNPTAFYLCARDLVGSPWGTEAFFGQGTRLTVV.

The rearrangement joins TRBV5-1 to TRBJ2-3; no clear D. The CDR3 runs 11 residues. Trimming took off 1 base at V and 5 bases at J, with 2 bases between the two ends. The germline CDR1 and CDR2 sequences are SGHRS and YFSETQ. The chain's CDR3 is CASSLIDTQYF. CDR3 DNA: TGCGCCAGCAGCTTGATAGATACGCAGTATTTT.

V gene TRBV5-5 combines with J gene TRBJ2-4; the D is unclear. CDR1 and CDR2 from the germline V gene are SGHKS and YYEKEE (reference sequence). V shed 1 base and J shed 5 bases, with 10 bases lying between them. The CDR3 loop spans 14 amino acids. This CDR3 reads CASSLFRAQNIQYF. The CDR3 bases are TGTGCCAGCAGCTTGTTTCGAGCGCAAAACATTCAGTACTTC.

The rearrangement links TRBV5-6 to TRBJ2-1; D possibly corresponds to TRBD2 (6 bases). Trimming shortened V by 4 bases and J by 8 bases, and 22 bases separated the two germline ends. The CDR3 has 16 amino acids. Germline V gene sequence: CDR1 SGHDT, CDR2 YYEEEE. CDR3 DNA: TGTGCCAGCAGCAACCTTGGGACTTACGGGTCGGATGAGCAGTTCTTC. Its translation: CASSNLGTYGSDEQFF.

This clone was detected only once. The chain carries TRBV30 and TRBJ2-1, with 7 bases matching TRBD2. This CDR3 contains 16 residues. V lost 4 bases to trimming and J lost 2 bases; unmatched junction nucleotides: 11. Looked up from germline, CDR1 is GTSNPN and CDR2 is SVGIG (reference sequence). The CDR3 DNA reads TGTGCCTGGATTCCTAGGAGGGGAGGGGCCTACAATGAGCAGTTCTTC. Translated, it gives CAWIPRRGGAYNEQFF.

The CDR3 sequence is CASSQDTASYEQYF. DNA of the CDR3: TGCGCCAGCAGCCAAGACACAGCCTCCTACGAGCAGTACTTC. This rearrangement joins TRBV4-3 to TRBJ2-7; D gene unclear. In germline, CDR1 is LGHNA, CDR2 YSLEER. The CDR3 is 14 amino acids. Between the trimmed V and J ends, which lost 0 bases and 0 bases, there was a span of 6 bases.

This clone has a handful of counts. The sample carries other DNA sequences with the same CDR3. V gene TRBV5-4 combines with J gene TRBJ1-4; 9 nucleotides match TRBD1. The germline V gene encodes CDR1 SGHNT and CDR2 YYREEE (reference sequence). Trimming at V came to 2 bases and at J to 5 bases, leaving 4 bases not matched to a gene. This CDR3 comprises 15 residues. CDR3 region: CASSFTTGGNEKLFF. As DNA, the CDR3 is TGTGCCAGCAGCTTCACGACAGGGGGAAATGAAAAACTGTTTTTT.

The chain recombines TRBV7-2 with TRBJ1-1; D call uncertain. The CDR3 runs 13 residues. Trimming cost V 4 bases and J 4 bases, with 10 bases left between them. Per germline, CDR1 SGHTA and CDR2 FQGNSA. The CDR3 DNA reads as TGTGCCAGCAGCTCCCTCTCCGGCACTGAAGCTTTCTTT. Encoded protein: CASSSLSGTEAFF.

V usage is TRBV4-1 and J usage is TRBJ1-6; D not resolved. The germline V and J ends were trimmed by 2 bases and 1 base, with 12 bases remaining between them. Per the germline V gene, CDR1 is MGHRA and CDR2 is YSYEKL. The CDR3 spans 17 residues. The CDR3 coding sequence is TGCGCCAGCAGCCAACTGGGAGCCAGTTCCTATAATTCACCCCTCCACTTT. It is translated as CASSQLGASSYNSPLHF.

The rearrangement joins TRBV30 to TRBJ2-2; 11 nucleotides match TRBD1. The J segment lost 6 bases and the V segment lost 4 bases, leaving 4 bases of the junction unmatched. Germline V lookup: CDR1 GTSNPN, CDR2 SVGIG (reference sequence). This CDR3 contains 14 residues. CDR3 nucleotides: TGTGCCTGGAACCGGGACAGGGGGGCCGGGGAGCTGTTTTTT. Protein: CAWNRDRGAGELFF.

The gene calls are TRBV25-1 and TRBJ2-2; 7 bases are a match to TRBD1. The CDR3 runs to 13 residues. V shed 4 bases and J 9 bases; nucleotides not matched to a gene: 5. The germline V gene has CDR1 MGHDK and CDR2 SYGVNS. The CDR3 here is CASSARQGWELFF. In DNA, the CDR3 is TGTGCCAGCAGTGCCAGACAGGGATGGGAGCTGTTTTTT. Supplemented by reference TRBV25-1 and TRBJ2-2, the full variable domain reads EADIYQTPRYLVIGTGKKITLECSQTMGHDKMYWYQQDPGMELHLIHYSYGVNSTEKGDLSSESTVSRIRTEHFPLTLESARPSHTSQYLCASSARQGWELFFGEGSRLTVL.

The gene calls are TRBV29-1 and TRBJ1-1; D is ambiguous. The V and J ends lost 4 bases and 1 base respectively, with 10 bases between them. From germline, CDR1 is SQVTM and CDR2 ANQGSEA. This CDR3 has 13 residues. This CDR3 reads CSVVRGRNTEAFF. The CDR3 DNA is TGCAGCGTTGTTCGGGGAAGGAACACTGAAGCTTTCTTT.

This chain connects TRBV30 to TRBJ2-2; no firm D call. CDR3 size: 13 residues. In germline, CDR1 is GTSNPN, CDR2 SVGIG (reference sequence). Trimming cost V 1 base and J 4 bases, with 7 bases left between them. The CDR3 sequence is CAWSETTTGELFF. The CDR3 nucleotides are TGTGCCTGGAGTGAAACTACCACCGGGGAGCTGTTTTTT.

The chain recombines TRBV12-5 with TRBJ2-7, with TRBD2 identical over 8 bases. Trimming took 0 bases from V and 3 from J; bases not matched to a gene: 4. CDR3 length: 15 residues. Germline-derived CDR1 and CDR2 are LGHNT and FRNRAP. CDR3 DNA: TGTGCTAGTGGTTTGGTCAGCGGGGGTTACTACGAGCAGTACTTC. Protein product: CASGLVSGGYYEQYF.

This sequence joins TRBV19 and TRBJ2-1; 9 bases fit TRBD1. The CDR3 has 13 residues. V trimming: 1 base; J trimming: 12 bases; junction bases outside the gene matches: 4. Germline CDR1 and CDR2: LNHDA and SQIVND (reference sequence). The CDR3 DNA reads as TGTGCCAGTAGTATAGCTGTGGGACAGGGGCAGTTCTTC. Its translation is CASSIAVGQGQFF.

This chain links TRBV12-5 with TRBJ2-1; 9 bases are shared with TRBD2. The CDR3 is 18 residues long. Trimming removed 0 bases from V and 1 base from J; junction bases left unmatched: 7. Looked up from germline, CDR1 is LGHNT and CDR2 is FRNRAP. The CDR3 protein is CASGLVIGSGGSYNEQFF. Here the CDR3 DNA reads TGTGCTAGTGGTTTGGTAATAGGTAGCGGGGGTTCCTACAATGAGCAGTTCTTC.

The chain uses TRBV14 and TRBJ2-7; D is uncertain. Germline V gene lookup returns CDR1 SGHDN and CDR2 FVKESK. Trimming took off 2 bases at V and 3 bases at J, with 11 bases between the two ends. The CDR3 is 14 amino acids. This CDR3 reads CASSQYEGVYEQYF. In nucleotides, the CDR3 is TGTGCCAGCAGCCAATATGAAGGAGTCTACGAGCAGTACTTC.

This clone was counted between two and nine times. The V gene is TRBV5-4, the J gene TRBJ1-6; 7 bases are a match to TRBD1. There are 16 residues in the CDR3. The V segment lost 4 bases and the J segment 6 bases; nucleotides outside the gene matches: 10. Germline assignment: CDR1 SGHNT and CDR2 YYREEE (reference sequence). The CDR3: CASSLRDRGPNSPLHF. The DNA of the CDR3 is TGTGCCAGCAGCCTCCGGGACAGAGGACCTAATTCACCCCTCCACTTT.

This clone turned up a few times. The CDR3 coding sequence is TGTGCCAGCAGCTTGGGCGGCCTGGACGCTGAAGCTTTCTTT. Translation: CASSLGGLDAEAFF. The chain uses TRBV11-3 and TRBJ1-1; D ambiguous. The germline V gene has CDR1 SGHNT and CDR2 YENEEA. The CDR3 consists of 14 residues. V was trimmed by 3 bases and J by 6 bases, leaving 14 bases between them.

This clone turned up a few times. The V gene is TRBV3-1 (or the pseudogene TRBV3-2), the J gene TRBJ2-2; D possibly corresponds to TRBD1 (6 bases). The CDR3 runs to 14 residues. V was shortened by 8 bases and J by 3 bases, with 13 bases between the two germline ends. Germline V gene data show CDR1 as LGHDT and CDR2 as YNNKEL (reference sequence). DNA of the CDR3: TGTGCCAGCGGTCGACCAGGGGACACCGGGGAGCTGTTTTTT. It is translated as CASGRPGDTGELFF.

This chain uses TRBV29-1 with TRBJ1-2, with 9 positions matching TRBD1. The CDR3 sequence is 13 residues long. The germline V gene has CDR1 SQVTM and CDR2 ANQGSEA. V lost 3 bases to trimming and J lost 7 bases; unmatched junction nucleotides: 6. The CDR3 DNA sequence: TGCAGCGTTGAGGCAGGACAGGGGTTTGGCTACACCTTC. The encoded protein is CSVEAGQGFGYTF.

CDR3 in DNA: TGTGCCATCAGCCCCGGACAGGACGTAGGATCACCCCTCCACTTT. Translation gives CAISPGQDVGSPLHF. This sequence joins TRBV10-3 and TRBJ1-6; 7 positions agree with TRBD1. The junction had 12 bases not matched to a gene; V was cut back by 6 bases and J by 10 bases. The CDR3 has 15 amino acids. Per the germline V gene, CDR1 is ENHRY and CDR2 is SYGVKD.

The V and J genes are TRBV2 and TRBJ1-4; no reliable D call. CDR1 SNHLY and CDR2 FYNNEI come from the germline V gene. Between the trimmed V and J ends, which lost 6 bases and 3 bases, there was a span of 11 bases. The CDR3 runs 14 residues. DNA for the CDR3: TGTGCCAGCAGAACCGGCGGGTCTAATGAAAAACTGTTTTTT. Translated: CASRTGGSNEKLFF.

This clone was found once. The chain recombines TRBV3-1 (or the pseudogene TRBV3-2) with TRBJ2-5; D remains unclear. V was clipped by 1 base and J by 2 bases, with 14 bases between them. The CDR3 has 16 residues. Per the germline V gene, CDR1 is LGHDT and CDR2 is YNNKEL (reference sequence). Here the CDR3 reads CASSQASSTVQETQYF. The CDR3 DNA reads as TGTGCCAGCAGCCAAGCCTCCTCCACAGTGCAAGAGACCCAGTACTTC.

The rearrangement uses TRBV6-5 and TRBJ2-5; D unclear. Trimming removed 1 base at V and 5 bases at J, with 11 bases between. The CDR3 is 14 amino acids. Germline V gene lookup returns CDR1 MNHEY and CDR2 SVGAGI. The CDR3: CASSYLRAGETQYF. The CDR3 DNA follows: TGTGCCAGCAGTTACTTACGGGCCGGGGAGACCCAGTACTTC.